Below are 5 T cell receptor beta chains sequenced from a single sample in a study of Ad26.COV2.S vaccination and SARS-CoV-2 variants. The treatment here: approximately 18 received Ad26.COV2.S at low or high dose, single or two shots; roughly five received placebo; per-sample allocation not given. Collection of samples fell on day 63 after the first vaccine or placebo injection. Here immunoSEQ multiplex PCR was the method, and the copy in TCRdb shows in-frame clones only, minus some. The sample includes 450,000 to 550,000 clones, about 88% of them seen just once. The sequencing used peripheral blood, collected in a trial of Ad26.COV2.S vaccine versus placebo. Source of these receptors: a person aged 18-65 years who received the Ad26.COV2.S COVID-19 vaccine or a placebo.

This clone was seen only once. The chain carries TRBV4-3 and TRBJ2-3, with a possible D match to TRBD2 (6 bases). V was cut by 0 bases and J by 1 base, with 8 bases left in between. The germline CDR1 and CDR2 sequences are LGHNA and YSLEER. The CDR3 covers 15 residues. The CDR3 sequence: CASSQELAGTDTQYF. The DNA of the CDR3 is TGCGCCAGCAGCCAAGAATTAGCGGGCACAGATACGCAGTATTTT.

The chain carries TRBV2 and TRBJ1-2; 8 nucleotides align to TRBD1. V lost 4 bases and J lost 4; bases outside the gene matches: 11. The CDR3 runs to 16 residues. Per germline, CDR1 SNHLY and CDR2 FYNNEI. The CDR3 DNA reads as TGTGCCAGCAGTGGACAGGGGACGCGCAGGAGCTATGGCTACACCTTC. It translates to CASSGQGTRRSYGYTF.

The CDR3 loop is CASSLGYGPDTQYF. CDR3 nucleotide sequence: TGTGCCAGCAGCTTAGGCTACGGACCAGATACGCAGTATTTT. This rearrangement joins TRBV7-2 to TRBJ2-3; no reliable D call. CDR1 and CDR2 (germline): SGHTA, FQGNSA. CDR3 length: 14 residues. V dropped 1 base and J dropped 4 bases, with 9 bases sitting between them. The full variable domain, with the rest looked up from reference TRBV7-2 and TRBJ2-3, is GAGVSQSPSNKVTEKGKDVELRCDPISGHTALYWYRQSLGQGLEFLIYFQGNSAPDKSGLPSDRFSAERTGGSVSTLTIQRTQQEDSAVYLCASSLGYGPDTQYFGPGTRLTVL.

As concerns this clone: The sample carries other DNA sequences with the same CDR3. V gene TRBV4-1 combines with J gene TRBJ1-3, with no clear D. Looked up from germline, CDR1 is MGHRA and CDR2 is YSYEKL. Trimming took off 1 base at V and 0 bases at J, with 10 bases between the two ends. This CDR3 is built from 16 residues. The DNA of the CDR3 is TGCGCCAGCAGCCAAGGGCGGGGTTACTCTGGAAACACCATATATTTT. Its translation is CASSQGRGYSGNTIYF.

This chain joins TRBV7-2 and TRBJ2-7; 8 bases are a match to TRBD2. V was clipped by 1 base and J by 2 bases; unmatched bases: 7. The CDR3 sequence is 16 residues long. The V gene's germline CDR1 is SGHTA and CDR2 FQGNSA. The CDR3 here is CASSLGVGGRTYEQYF. The CDR3 DNA follows: TGTGCCAGCAGCTTAGGGGTAGGCGGGAGGACCTACGAGCAGTACTTC. Looking up the rest from reference TRBV7-2 and TRBJ2-7 gives the full variable domain: GAGVSQSPSNKVTEKGKDVELRCDPISGHTALYWYRQSLGQGLEFLIYFQGNSAPDKSGLPSDRFSAERTGGSVSTLTIQRTQQEDSAVYLCASSLGVGGRTYEQYFGPGTRLTVT.